Listed below are T cell receptor beta chains from one sample, sequenced in a study of T-cell reconstitution after alpha-beta-depleted transplantation in children. TCRdb passed the PCR reads through MiXCR, listing each CDR3 protein once. The sample lists a few hundred thousand distinct CDR3 sequences, 15% to 20% occurring once. The sequencing here drew on PBMCs, mostly from graft donor cells, taken 360 days after TCRalphabeta/CD19-depleted stem cell transplant. The origin of the receptors is a boy under two years old who had a stem cell transplant for Wiskott-Aldrich syndrome, so the T cells may come from the graft donor. CDR3s include the opening cysteine and the closing phenylalanine or tryptophan. Fields, in order: V gene, J gene, D gene, clone size, CDR3 protein, CDR3 DNA. A D gene is named only where the DNA matches it firmly. The size field is filled for only some rows; it gives once, few, many or a size class.

>TRBV25-1|TRBJ2-3|-|-
CASSEYDSTDTQYF
TGTGCCAGCAGTGAATATGACAGCACAGATACGCAGTATTTT
>TRBV18|TRBJ1-1|TRBD1|-
CASSASTGENTEAFF
TGTGCCAGCTCAGCCTCGACAGGGGAGAACACTGAAGCTTTCTTT
>TRBV7-2|TRBJ1-1|TRBD1|few
CASSAPGTGRTEAFF
TGTGCCAGCAGCGCCCCCGGGACAGGGAGGACTGAAGCTTTCTTT
>TRBV18|TRBJ2-7|-|few
CASSPLYGTKVEFSEQYF
TGTGCCAGCTCACCACTATATGGGACCAAGGTGGAATTTAGCGAGCAGTACTTC
>TRBV7-2|TRBJ2-1|-|few
CASSRPRLSSYNEQFF
TGTGCCAGCAGTCGACCGAGGTTGAGCTCCTACAATGAGCAGTTCTTC
>TRBV24-1|TRBJ2-5|-|-
CATSRAGSETQYF
TGTGCCACCAGTCGGGCAGGCTCAGAGACCCAGTACTTC
>TRBV11-1|TRBJ2-1|TRBD2|-
CASSLAGLAGGPSYNEQFF
TGTGCCAGCAGCTTAGCGGGACTAGCGGGAGGACCCTCCTACAATGAGCAGTTCTTC
>TRBV10-3|TRBJ2-7|-|-
CAISESKGFNEQYF
TGTGCCATCAGTGAGTCTAAGGGTTTCAACGAGCAGTACTTC
>TRBV20-1|TRBJ1-6|TRBD1|-
CSASLGQANNSPLHF
TGCAGTGCTAGCCTCGGACAGGCAAATAATTCACCCCTCCACTTT
>TRBV9|TRBJ2-7|-|-
CASSEGPSPYEQYF
TGTGCCAGCAGCGAGGGGCCCAGCCCCTACGAGCAGTACTTC
>TRBV20-1|TRBJ1-5|-|-
CSAGTIQGLNQPQHF
TGCAGTGCTGGAACCATACAGGGCCTGAATCAGCCCCAGCATTTT
>TRBV12-3/TRBV12-4|TRBJ2-3|-|few
CASSFLAAHTQYF
TGTGCCAGCAGTTTTCTAGCCGCACATACGCAGTATTTT
>TRBV7-2|TRBJ2-2|-|-
CASSFPRANTGELFF
TGTGCCAGCAGCTTCCCCCGAGCGAACACCGGGGAGCTGTTTTTT
>TRBV6-1|TRBJ2-1|-|few
CASRFRRGGYNEQFF
TGTGCCAGCAGATTTAGGAGAGGGGGCTACAATGAGCAGTTCTTC
>TRBV27|TRBJ1-6|-|few
CASSFQGPFGNSPLHF
TGTGCCAGCAGTTTCCAGGGACCCTTCGGGAATTCACCCCTCCACTTT
>TRBV12-3/TRBV12-4|TRBJ2-3|TRBD1|-
CASSAGTGVDTQYF
TGTGCCAGCAGTGCCGGGACAGGGGTGGATACGCAGTATTTT
>TRBV13|TRBJ1-2|-|-
CASSLPGGWGYTF
TGTGCCAGCAGCTTACCCGGGGGCTGGGGCTACACCTTC